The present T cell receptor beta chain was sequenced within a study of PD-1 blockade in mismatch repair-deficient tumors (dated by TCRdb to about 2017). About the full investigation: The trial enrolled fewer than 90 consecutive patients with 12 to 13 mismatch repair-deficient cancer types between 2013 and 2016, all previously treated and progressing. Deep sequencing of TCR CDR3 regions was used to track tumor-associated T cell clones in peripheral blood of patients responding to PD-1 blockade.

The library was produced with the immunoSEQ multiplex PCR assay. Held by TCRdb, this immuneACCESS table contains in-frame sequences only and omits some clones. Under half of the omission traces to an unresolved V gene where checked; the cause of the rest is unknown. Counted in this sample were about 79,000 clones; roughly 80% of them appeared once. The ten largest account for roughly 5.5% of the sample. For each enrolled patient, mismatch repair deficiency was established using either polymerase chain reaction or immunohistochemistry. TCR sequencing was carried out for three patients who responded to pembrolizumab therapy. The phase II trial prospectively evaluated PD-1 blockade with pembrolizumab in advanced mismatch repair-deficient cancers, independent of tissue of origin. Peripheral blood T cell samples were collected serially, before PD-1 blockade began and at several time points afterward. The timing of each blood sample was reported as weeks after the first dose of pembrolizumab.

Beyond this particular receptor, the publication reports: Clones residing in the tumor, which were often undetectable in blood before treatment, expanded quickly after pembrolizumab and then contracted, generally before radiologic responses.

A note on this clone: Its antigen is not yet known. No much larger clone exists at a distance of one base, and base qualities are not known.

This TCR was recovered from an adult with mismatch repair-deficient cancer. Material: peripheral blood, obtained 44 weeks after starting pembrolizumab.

The bases are TGTGCCAGCAGCGTAACGGGTTCGGATAATGAAAAACTGTTTTTT. Its translation reads: CASSVTGSDNEKLFF. The chain joins TRBV9 to TRBJ1-4; no D gene can be assigned with confidence. V drops 1 base and J drops 4 bases, leaving 11 bases in between. The CDR3 measures 15 amino acids from cysteine to phenylalanine. Solely the CDR3 DNA is kept, with 45 bases framed from the first base. CDR1 is given as SGDLS and CDR2 as YYNGEE, both from the germline V gene.